This T cell receptor (beta chain) was captured by sequencing in a study of CD8 T cells in ankylosing spondylitis. One entry per CDR3 protein, called by TCRdb with MiXCR from the 5' RACE reads. This sample has fewer than 80,000 distinct CDR3 sequences, with approximately 5% found just once. This clonotype was seen at least ten times. V shed 2 bases, J shed 0 bases, and the junction held 3 bases outside the gene matches. The CDR3 length is 16 residues. Per germline, CDR1 MGHRA and CDR2 YSYEKL. The TCR comes from a male donor with ankylosing spondylitis or in good health (not recorded which). The J gene is TRBJ2-3, the V gene TRBV4-1; TRBD1 agrees at 9 bases. Sequencing was carried out using blood, either unsorted or a sorted T cell fraction (not recorded which). CDR3 in DNA: TGCGCCAGCAGCCAATATGGACAGGGGAGCACAGATACGCAGTATTTT. Translating gives CASSQYGQGSTDTQYF.